This paragraph covers one T cell receptor (beta chain) sequence. This sample is drawn from a study of CD8+CD57+ T cells in acquired aplastic anemia. The overall study: DNA recovered from sorted CD4+ and CD8+ cells had a mean of about 3 ug. Where healthy donors were concerned, CD4+ cells averaged around 11 million reads.

With 9 bases removed from V and 0 bases from J, the gap between germline ends came to 6 bases. The CDR3 contains 12 residues. Germline V CDR1 and CDR2: LNHDA, SQIVND (reference sequence). Using genomic DNA as the template, TCR beta VDJ and CDR3 profiling was carried out. In TCRdb, the reads were re-called with MiXCR into one record per CDR3 protein. The profile shows around 180,000 distinct CDR3 sequences, 55% to 75% of them singletons. The specimen sequenced was sorted CD4+, CD8+, or CD8+CD57+ T cells (not recorded which) from PBMCs. The V gene is TRBV19, the J gene TRBJ2-1; no reliable D call. The TCR sequence derives from a human donor in good health. CDR3 bases: TGTGCCAGCAAGGGCTCCTACAATGAGCAGTTCTTC. Translation gives CASKGSYNEQFF.